Each of the 3 T cell receptor beta chains below was sequenced from the same sample in a study of CD8+CD57+ T cells in acquired aplastic anemia. Patients chosen for sequencing had CD8+CD57+ cells that had expanded, as shown by flow cytometry. The template used for profiling TCR beta VDJ and CDR3 was genomic DNA. A single record per CDR3 protein comes from TCRdb applying MiXCR to the reads. The sample consists of approximately 160,000 distinct CDR3 sequences, more than 45% of them appearing once. Sequencing used sorted CD4+, CD8+, or CD8+CD57+ T cells (not recorded which) from PBMCs. These receptors originate from a human donor with aplastic anemia.

This sequence joins TRBV11-1 and TRBJ2-2, with D unclear. The germline CDR1 and CDR2 sequences are SGHAT and FQDESV (reference sequence). Trimming pared 0 bases from V and 0 bases from J, leaving 14 bases between. This CDR3 is 18 amino acids long. The CDR3, as DNA: TGTGCCAGCAGCTTAGCCCTGGACGGACCAACGAACACCGGGGAGCTGTTTTTT. It encodes CASSLALDGPTNTGELFF.

This clonotype was observed at least ten times. The V call is TRBV5-1, the J call TRBJ2-7, with TRBD1 identical over 8 bases. The CDR3 consists of 15 residues. Germline values: CDR1 SGHRS, CDR2 YFSETQ. Trimming at V came to 1 base and at J to 5 bases, leaving 8 bases not matched to a gene. The CDR3 bases are TGCGCCAGCAGCTTGCCGGGACAGGTCTTCCACGAGCAGTACTTC. Encoded protein: CASSLPGQVFHEQYF.

The rearrangement joins TRBV6-1 to TRBJ2-1; TRBD2 aligns across 10 bases. After removal of 5 bases from V and 10 bases from J, the junction contained 14 bases not matched to a gene. This CDR3 has 16 amino acids. Germline V gene data show CDR1 as MNHNS and CDR2 as SASEGT. CDR3 nucleotide sequence: TGTGCCAGCAGTCCCCCCTCGGGACTAGCGTCGCAAGAGCAGTTCTTC. It is translated as CASSPPSGLASQEQFF.